This TCR beta chain originates from a study of human T cells and chemical hapten exposure. Turning to the study itself: Alopecia areata, totalis or universalis affected patients, mainly female.

This clonotype showed up many times. Its specificity is not known. Time point of the sample: patch test 2, 6 weeks after DPC sensitization. Treatment defined: therapeutic diphenylcyclopropenone sensitization with weekly scalp DPC. General study findings and limits: TCRs above 1 in 1000 frequency did not change with DPC sensitization.

TCRdb re-analysed the RACE reads in MiXCR, keeping a single row per CDR3 protein. The table includes fewer than 85,000 distinct CDR3 sequences, roughly 12% detected once. V was pared by 4 bases and J by 5 bases, with 11 bases between. Germline assignment: CDR1 SQVTM and CDR2 ANQGSEA. This CDR3 is 12 amino acids long. The V and J genes are TRBV29-1 and TRBJ2-5; D perhaps matches TRBD2 (5 bases). The receptor was derived from a man younger than 35 with alopecia areata. Some clones in this sample may be carry-over from other donors' samples. The sequences come from whole blood, collected in connection with sensitization to the hapten diphenylcyclopropenone (DPC). The DNA for the CDR3 is TGCAGCGTTGGTACGAGGGTTGAGACCCAGTACTTC. Translated, it gives CSVGTRVETQYF.